Shown below are 13 T cell receptor beta chains from a single sample sequenced in a study of graft-versus-host responses after intestinal transplantation. The data were produced by immunoSEQ multiplex PCR, yet TCRdb's version contains in-frame clones alone and is incomplete. The sample holds 50,000 or so clones, about 90% seen once. The antigens these receptors bind are not known. Sequenced material: unstimulated CD4+ T cells sorted from spleen or lymph node cells, taken before transplant. The receptors were gathered from a human donor who was the organ donor for an intestinal transplant.

The V and J genes are TRBV7-6 and TRBJ2-5; D uncertain. The V and J ends lost 5 bases and 6 bases respectively, with 10 bases between them. Germline CDR1 reads SGHVS; CDR2 reads FNYEAQ. The CDR3 has 12 residues. CDR3 residues: CASSTPAQTQYF. The CDR3 bases are TGTGCCAGCAGCACCCCTGCTCAGACCCAGTACTTC.

This clone was recorded once. The gene calls are TRBV4-1 and TRBJ2-5; 9 bases map to TRBD2. Looked up from germline, CDR1 is MGHRA and CDR2 is YSYEKL. The V segment lost 2 bases and the J segment 8 bases; nucleotides outside the gene matches: 9. The CDR3 spans 15 residues. The CDR3 here is CASSQIGLAKRTQYF. In DNA form, the CDR3 reads TGCGCCAGCAGCCAAATTGGACTAGCGAAGAGAACCCAGTACTTC.

The chain recombines TRBV15 with TRBJ2-3; 7 bases agree with TRBD1. V was clipped by 0 bases and J by 6 bases; unmatched bases: 3. This CDR3 comprises 14 residues. Germline CDR1 is LNHNV and CDR2 is YYDKDF (reference sequence). For the CDR3, the DNA is TGTGCCACCAGCAGAGATAGGGGGCCGGATACGCAGTATTTT. Translation: CATSRDRGPDTQYF. The full variable domain, with the rest looked up from reference TRBV15 and TRBJ2-3, is DAMVIQNPRYQVTQFGKPVTLSCSQTLNHNVMYWYQQKSSQAPKLLFHYYDKDFNNEADTPDNFQSRRPNTSFCFLDIRSPGLGDTAMYLCATSRDRGPDTQYFGPGTRLTVL.

The chain carries TRBV19 and TRBJ1-6; 8 bases agree with TRBD1. V shed 3 bases, J shed 8 bases, and the junction held 12 bases outside the gene matches. The CDR3 is made up of 17 amino acids. Germline assignment: CDR1 LNHDA and CDR2 SQIVND (reference sequence). This CDR3 reads CASSIGTGVRKDSPLHF. The CDR3 region has the DNA TGTGCCAGTAGTATCGGGACAGGAGTGAGAAAGGATTCACCCCTCCACTTT. The variable domain in full, completed from reference TRBV19 and TRBJ1-6, reads DGGITQSPKYLFRKEGQNVTLSCEQNLNHDAMYWYRQDPGQGLRLIYYSQIVNDFQKGDIAEGYSVSREKKESFPLTVTSAQKNPTAFYLCASSIGTGVRKDSPLHFGNGTRLTVT.

The gene calls are TRBV4-1 and TRBJ1-3; D may be TRBD1 (6 bases). Germline V gene lookup returns CDR1 MGHRA and CDR2 YSYEKL. This CDR3 has 16 residues. Trimming left V 0 bases short and J 0 bases short, with 9 bases between. The CDR3 loop is CASSQEQGLSGNTIYF. The CDR3 region has the DNA TGCGCCAGCAGCCAAGAACAGGGACTCTCTGGAAACACCATATATTTT.

The chain links TRBV28 to TRBJ2-3, with 8 positions matching TRBD2. Germline values: CDR1 MDHEN, CDR2 SYDVKM. The CDR3 sequence is 14 residues long. V shed 5 bases, J shed 2 bases, and the junction held 3 bases outside the gene matches. The CDR3 loop is CASSGSGDTDTQYF. The CDR3, as DNA: TGTGCCAGCAGTGGTAGCGGGGACACAGATACGCAGTATTTT.

Here the CDR3 DNA reads TGTGCCAGCAGGACCAACAGGGGGCGCGAGCAGTACTTC. Translated, it gives CASRTNRGREQYF. The J gene is TRBJ2-7, the V gene TRBV6-6; 9 nucleotides agree with TRBD1. V shed 6 bases, J shed 6 bases, and the junction held 6 bases outside the gene matches. The CDR3 runs 13 residues. The V gene's germline CDR1 is MNHNY and CDR2 SVGAGI (reference sequence).

The chain has TRBV28 and TRBJ2-7, with D maybe TRBD1 (6 bases). The V gene's germline CDR1 is MDHEN and CDR2 SYDVKM. The CDR3 totals 11 residues. Here the CDR3 DNA reads TGTGCAGTGGACAGCCCATACGAGCAGTACTTC. Amino acid sequence: CAVDSPYEQYF.

The rearrangement links TRBV6-5 to TRBJ2-7; the D gene is possibly TRBD1 (7 bases). Trimming took off 0 bases at V and 3 bases at J, with 12 bases between the two ends. CDR3 size: 15 residues. The germline V gene has CDR1 MNHEY and CDR2 SVGAGI. The chain's CDR3 is CASSYSPGGYYEQYF. The CDR3 nucleotides read TGTGCCAGCAGTTACTCTCCAGGGGGGTACTACGAGCAGTACTTC.

The chain links TRBV2 to TRBJ2-5; 8 bases are a match to TRBD2. Germline V gives CDR1 SNHLY, CDR2 FYNNEI. This CDR3 has 17 amino acids. V was clipped by 4 bases and J by 2 bases; unmatched bases: 12. The CDR3 bases are TGTGCCAGCAGTGCGTTGGCGGGAGGAGGGGGGCAAGAGACCCAGTACTTC. It encodes CASSALAGGGGQETQYF. The whole variable domain, remainder taken from reference TRBV2 and TRBJ2-5, is EPEVTQTPSHQVTQMGQEVILRCVPISNHLYFYWYRQILGQKVEFLVSFYNNEISEKSEIFDDQFSVERPDGSNFTLKIRSTKLEDSAMYFCASSALAGGGGQETQYFGPGTRLLVL.

The gene calls are TRBV10-3 and TRBJ2-1; D uncertain. Germline V gene data show CDR1 as ENHRY and CDR2 as SYGVKD. The length of the CDR3 is 14 residues. Trimming left V 2 bases short and J 10 bases short, with 15 bases between. The CDR3 sequence: CAISEPTLVREQFF. As DNA, the CDR3 is TGTGCCATCAGTGAGCCCACCTTAGTGAGGGAGCAGTTCTTC.

The CDR3 nucleotides read TGTGCCAGTAGGCGAACTGGGGCCAACGTCCTGACTTTC. This gives the protein CASRRTGANVLTF. This chain joins TRBV19 and TRBJ2-6; no definite D call. Germline CDR1 is LNHDA and CDR2 is SQIVND (reference sequence). With 6 bases removed from V and 2 bases from J, the gap between germline ends came to 5 bases. CDR3 length: 13 residues.

The V call is TRBV30, the J call TRBJ2-5; 9 nucleotides line up with TRBD2. J gave up 8 bases and V 0 bases, and 7 bases lay outside the gene matches. Germline assignment: CDR1 GTSNPN and CDR2 SVGIG (reference sequence). This CDR3 region has 14 residues. The CDR3 coding sequence is TGTGCCTGGAGTGTCGGAGCGGGGGGCACAACCCAGTACTTC. Translated: CAWSVGAGGTTQYF.